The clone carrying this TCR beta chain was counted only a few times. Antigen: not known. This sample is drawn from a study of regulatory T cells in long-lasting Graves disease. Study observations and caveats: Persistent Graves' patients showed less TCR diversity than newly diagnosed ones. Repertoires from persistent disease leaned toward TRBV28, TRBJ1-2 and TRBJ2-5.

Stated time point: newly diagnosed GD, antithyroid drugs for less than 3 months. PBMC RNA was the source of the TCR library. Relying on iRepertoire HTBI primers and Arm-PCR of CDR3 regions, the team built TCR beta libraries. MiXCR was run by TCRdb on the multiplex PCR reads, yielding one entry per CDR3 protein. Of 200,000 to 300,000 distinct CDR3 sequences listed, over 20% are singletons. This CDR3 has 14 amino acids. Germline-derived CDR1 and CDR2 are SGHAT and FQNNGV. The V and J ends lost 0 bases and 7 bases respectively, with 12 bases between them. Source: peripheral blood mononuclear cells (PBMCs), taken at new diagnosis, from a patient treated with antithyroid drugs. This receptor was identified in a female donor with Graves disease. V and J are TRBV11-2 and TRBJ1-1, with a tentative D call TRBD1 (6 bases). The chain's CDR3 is CASSLDHQGFEAFF. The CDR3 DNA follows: TGTGCCAGCAGCTTAGATCACCAGGGGTTTGAAGCTTTCTTT.